This T cell receptor beta chain is drawn from a study of blood T cell repertoires in COVID-19. Generated by immunoSEQ multiplex PCR, the TCRdb table keeps only in-frame clones and is missing some. The repertoire holds fewer than 80,000 clones, with more than 70% as singletons. The CDR3 contains 14 residues. The germline gives CDR1 ENHRY, CDR2 SYGVKD. With 5 bases clipped from V and 6 bases from J, the junction kept 9 bases outside the gene matches. The gene calls are TRBV10-3 and TRBJ2-7; 8 bases line up with TRBD2. This receptor was obtained from a woman aged 45 to 65 with active or convalescent COVID-19. The sequenced sample consisted of peripheral blood. The CDR3 sequence: CAISIGLAALEQYF. CDR3 nucleotide sequence: TGTGCCATCAGTATTGGACTAGCCGCGCTCGAGCAGTACTTC.